Below, 10 T cell receptor beta chains from the same sample are listed, as sequenced in a study of cytomegalovirus exposure and HLA in healthy donors. The PCR contained 60 Vbeta and 13 Jbeta primers. Assay used: immunoSEQ multiplex PCR; TCRdb lists only in-frame clones, some missing. The sample has around 200,000 clones, 80% seen once. Sequencing was carried out using PBMCs. These receptors were collected from a boy between 5 and 17 years old in good health and CMV-seronegative.

The rearrangement joins TRBV18 to TRBJ1-2, with 10 bases lining up with TRBD1. J was trimmed by 6 bases and V by 6 bases; bases with no gene match: 10. The CDR3 is 15 amino acids. Germline loops: CDR1 KGHSH, CDR2 LQKENI. The CDR3 sequence is CASSPGQGGFDGYTF. The CDR3 DNA sequence: TGTGCCAGCTCTCCTGGACAGGGGGGATTTGATGGCTACACCTTC.

This clone was detected only once. The V and J genes are TRBV13 and TRBJ1-1; TRBD1 is a possible D gene (5 bases). The CDR3 is made up of 13 amino acids. V was shortened by 0 bases and J by 5 bases, with 7 bases between the two germline ends. In germline, CDR1 is PRHDT, CDR2 FYEKMQ (reference sequence). CDR3 in amino acids: CASSLGGQTEAFF. The CDR3 bases are TGTGCCAGCAGCTTAGGGGGGCAAACTGAAGCTTTCTTT.

The rearrangement links TRBV13 to TRBJ1-1; no clear D. This CDR3 is 17 amino acids long. Germline V CDR1 and CDR2: PRHDT, FYEKMQ (reference sequence). Trimming shortened V by 7 bases and J by 3 bases, and 24 bases separated the two germline ends. CDR3 sequence (DNA): TGTGCCAGCAACCCCGGGGTCGTGGAGAATCGTTACACTGAAGCTTTCTTT. Encoded protein: CASNPGVVENRYTEAFF. Full variable domain (outside the CDR3, taken from reference TRBV13 and TRBJ1-1): AAGVIQSPRHLIKEKRETATLKCYPIPRHDTVYWYQQGPGQDPQFLISFYEKMQSDKGSIPDRFSAQQFSDYHSELNMSSLELGDSALYFCASNPGVVENRYTEAFFGQGTRLTVV.

The rearrangement links TRBV19 to TRBJ2-2, with D possibly matching TRBD1 (6 bases). Germline CDR1 LNHDA, CDR2 SQIVND (reference sequence). Trimming cost V 6 bases and J 2 bases, with 13 bases left between them. The CDR3 runs to 15 residues. The CDR3 spells CASRNMDRNTGELFF. Here the CDR3 DNA reads TGTGCCAGTAGGAACATGGACAGAAACACCGGGGAGCTGTTTTTT. Based on the CDR3 plus reference TRBV19 and TRBJ2-2, the full variable domain is DGGITQSPKYLFRKEGQNVTLSCEQNLNHDAMYWYRQDPGQGLRLIYYSQIVNDFQKGDIAEGYSVSREKKESFPLTVTSAQKNPTAFYLCASRNMDRNTGELFFGEGSRLTVL.

The chain combines TRBV7-9 with TRBJ2-5; 7 nucleotides agree with TRBD2. V shed 6 bases and J 5 bases; nucleotides not matched to a gene: 12. This CDR3 is 15 amino acids long. Germline CDR1 is SEHNR and CDR2 is FQNEAQ (reference sequence). The CDR3 DNA reads as TGTGCCAGCAGAGACGGGAGGCTAGCTACGGAGACCCAGTACTTC. It yields the protein CASRDGRLATETQYF.

V is TRBV9 and J is TRBJ1-1; 7 nucleotides match TRBD1. Germline CDR1 SGDLS, CDR2 YYNGEE. The V segment lost 4 bases and the J segment 3 bases; nucleotides outside the gene matches: 3. The CDR3 contains 13 residues. The CDR3 reads CASSSGTDTEAFF. The CDR3 DNA is TGTGCCAGCAGCTCTGGGACAGACACTGAAGCTTTCTTT.

The chain links TRBV4-1 to TRBJ1-2; D is perhaps TRBD1 (5 bases). The CDR3 spans 17 residues. V lost 0 bases and J lost 1, with 15 bases in between. Germline assignment: CDR1 MGHRA and CDR2 YSYEKL. The CDR3 DNA reads TGCGCCAGCAGCCAAGAGTCGGGGGTCGGGGGTAACTATGGCTACACCTTC. It is translated as CASSQESGVGGNYGYTF.

The chain couples TRBV4-1 to TRBJ1-4, with D tentatively TRBD1 (6 bases). Germline CDR1 and CDR2: MGHRA and YSYEKL. The CDR3 covers 17 residues. V shed 0 bases and J shed 6 bases, with 17 bases lying between them. The CDR3 region has the DNA TGCGCCAGCAGCCAAGATGCCGGGGAAGGGGGAGATGAAAAACTGTTTTTT. Residues: CASSQDAGEGGDEKLFF.

The CDR3 nucleotides read TGTGCCAGCAGTCGGTTTCGGGGTAGCGGGAATGAGCAGTTCTTC. It is translated as CASSRFRGSGNEQFF. V gene TRBV6-5 combines with J gene TRBJ2-1, with 7 bases matching TRBD2. The V and J ends lost 5 bases and 7 bases, in that order; junction bases with no gene match: 11. There are 15 residues in the CDR3. Germline values: CDR1 MNHEY, CDR2 SVGAGI.

The CDR3 coding sequence is TGTGCCAGGACTAGCGGGGCAAGCACAGATACGCAGTATTTT. Amino acid sequence: CARTSGASTDTQYF. The chain couples TRBV2 to TRBJ2-3; TRBD2 matches at 11 bases. This CDR3 region has 14 residues. CDR1 and CDR2 (germline): SNHLY, FYNNEI. V was clipped by 9 bases and J by 0 bases; unmatched bases: 2.